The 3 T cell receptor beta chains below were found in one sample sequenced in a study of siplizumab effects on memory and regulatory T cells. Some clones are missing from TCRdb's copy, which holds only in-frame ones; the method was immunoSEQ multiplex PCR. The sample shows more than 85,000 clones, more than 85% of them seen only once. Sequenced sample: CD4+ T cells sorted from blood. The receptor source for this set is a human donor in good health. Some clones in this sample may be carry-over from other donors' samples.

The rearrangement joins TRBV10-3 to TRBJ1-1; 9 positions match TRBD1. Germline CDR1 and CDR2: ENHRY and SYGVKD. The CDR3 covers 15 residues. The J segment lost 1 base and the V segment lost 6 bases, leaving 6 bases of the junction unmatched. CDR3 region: CAISRDRETNTEAFF. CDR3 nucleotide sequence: TGTGCCATCAGCCGGGACAGGGAAACGAACACTGAAGCTTTCTTT.

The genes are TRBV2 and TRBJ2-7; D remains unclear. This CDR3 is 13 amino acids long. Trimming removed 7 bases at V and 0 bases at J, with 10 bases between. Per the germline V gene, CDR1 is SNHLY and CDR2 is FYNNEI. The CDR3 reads CASKWLGSYEQYF. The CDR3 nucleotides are TGTGCCAGCAAATGGTTGGGCTCCTACGAGCAGTACTTC.

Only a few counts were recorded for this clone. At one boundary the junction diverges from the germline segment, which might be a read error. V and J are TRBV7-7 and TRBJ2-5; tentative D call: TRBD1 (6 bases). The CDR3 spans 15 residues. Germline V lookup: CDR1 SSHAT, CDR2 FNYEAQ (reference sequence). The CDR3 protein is CASSLSGAEGETQYF. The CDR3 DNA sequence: TGTGCTAGCAGCTTATCAGGGGCTGAGGGAGAGACCCAGTACTTC.